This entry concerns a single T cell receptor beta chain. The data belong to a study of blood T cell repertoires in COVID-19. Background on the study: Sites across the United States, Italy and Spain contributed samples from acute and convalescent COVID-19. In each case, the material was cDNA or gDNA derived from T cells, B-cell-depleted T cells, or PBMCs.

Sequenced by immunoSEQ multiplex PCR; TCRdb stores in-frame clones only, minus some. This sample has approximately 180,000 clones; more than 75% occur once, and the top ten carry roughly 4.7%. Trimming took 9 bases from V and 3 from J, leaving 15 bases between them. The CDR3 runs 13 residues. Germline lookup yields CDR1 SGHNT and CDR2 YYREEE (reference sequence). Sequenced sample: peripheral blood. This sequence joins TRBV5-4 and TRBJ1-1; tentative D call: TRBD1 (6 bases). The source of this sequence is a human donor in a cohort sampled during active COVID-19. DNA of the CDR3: TGTGCCACCGGGGCGGGGGCGGACACTGAAGCTTTCTTT. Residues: CATGAGADTEAFF.